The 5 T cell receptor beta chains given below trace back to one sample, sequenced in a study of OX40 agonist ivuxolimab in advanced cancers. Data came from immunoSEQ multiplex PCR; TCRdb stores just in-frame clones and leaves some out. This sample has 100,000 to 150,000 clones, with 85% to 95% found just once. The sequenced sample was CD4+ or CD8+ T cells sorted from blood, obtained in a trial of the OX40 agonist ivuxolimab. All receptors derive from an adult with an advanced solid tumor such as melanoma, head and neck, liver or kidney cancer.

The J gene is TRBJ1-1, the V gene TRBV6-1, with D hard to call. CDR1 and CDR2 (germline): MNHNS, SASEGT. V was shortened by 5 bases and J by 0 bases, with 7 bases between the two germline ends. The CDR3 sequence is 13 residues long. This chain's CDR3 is CASSLPLNTEAFF. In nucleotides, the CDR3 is TGTGCCAGCAGTCTCCCTCTGAACACTGAAGCTTTCTTT.

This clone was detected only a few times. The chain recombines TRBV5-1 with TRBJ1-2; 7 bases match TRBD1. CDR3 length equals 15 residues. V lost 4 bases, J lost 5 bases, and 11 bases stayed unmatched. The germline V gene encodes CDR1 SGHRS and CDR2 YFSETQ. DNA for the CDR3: TGCGCCAGCAGCACCGACCCCGGGACAGCTTATGGCTACACCTTC. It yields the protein CASSTDPGTAYGYTF.

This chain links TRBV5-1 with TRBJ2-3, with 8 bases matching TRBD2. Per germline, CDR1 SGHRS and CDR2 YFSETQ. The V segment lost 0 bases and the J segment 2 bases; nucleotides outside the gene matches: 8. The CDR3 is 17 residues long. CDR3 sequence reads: CASSLGPGTRHTDTQYF. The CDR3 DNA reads TGCGCCAGCAGCTTGGGCCCCGGGACTAGACACACAGATACGCAGTATTTT. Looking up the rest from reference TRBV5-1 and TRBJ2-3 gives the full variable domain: KAGVTQTPRYLIKTRGQQVTLSCSPISGHRSVSWYQQTPGQGLQFLFEYFSETQRNKGNFPGRFSGRQFSNSRSEMNVSTLELGDSALYLCASSLGPGTRHTDTQYFGPGTRLTVL.

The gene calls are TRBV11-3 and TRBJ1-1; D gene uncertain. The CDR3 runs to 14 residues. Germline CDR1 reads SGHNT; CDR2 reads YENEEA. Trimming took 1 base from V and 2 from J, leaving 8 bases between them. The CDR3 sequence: CASSLGRGNTEAFF. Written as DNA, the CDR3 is TGTGCCAGCAGCTTAGGCAGAGGCAACACTGAAGCTTTCTTT. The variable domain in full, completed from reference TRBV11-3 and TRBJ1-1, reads EAGVVQSPRYKIIEKKQPVAFWCNPISGHNTLYWYLQNLGQGPELLIRYENEEAVDDSQLPKDRFSAERLKGVDSTLKIQPAELGDSAVYLCASSLGRGNTEAFFGQGTRLTVV.

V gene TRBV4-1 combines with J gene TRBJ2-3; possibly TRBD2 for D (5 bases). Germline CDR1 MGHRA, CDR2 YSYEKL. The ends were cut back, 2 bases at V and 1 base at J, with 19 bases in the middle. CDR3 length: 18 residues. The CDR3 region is CASSQRLPGIFRTDTQYF. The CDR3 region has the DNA TGCGCCAGCAGCCAAAGGTTGCCGGGGATCTTTCGCACAGATACGCAGTATTTT.